The next 3 T cell receptor beta chains were all read from a single sample in a study of beta chain features in type 1 diabetes (dated by TCRdb to the late 2010s). Results and caveats for the whole study, not just this receptor: Type 1 diabetes patients showed a moderate but significant shortening of TCRB CDR3 length in all four CD4+ subsets.

Libraries were built with the immunoSEQ multiplex PCR assay. The entire amount of isolated RNA was reverse transcribed using the High Capacity cDNA Reverse Transcription Kit, so the sequenced TCRB transcripts were expressed ones. As stored in TCRdb, this immuneACCESS dataset retains in-frame rearrangements with V and J assigned. A fraction of the clones does not appear; measured against another copy, unresolved V genes explain less than half of the discrepancy, and the remainder lacks a known reason. For this sample there are about 160,000 clones; 6.5% to 10% appear just once. Around 0.56% of the sample lies in the top ten. For these receptors, no antigen is known. The sequenced sample consisted of central memory CD4+ T cells from blood. Source of these receptors: a young woman with type 1 diabetes.

This clone has more than one count but fewer than ten. V usage is TRBV28 and J usage is TRBJ1-5; D gene uncertain. With 10 bases removed from V and 0 bases from J, the gap between germline ends came to 10 bases. The CDR3 runs 13 residues. The germline V gene has CDR1 MDHEN and CDR2 SYDVKM. The CDR3 loop reads CATQEYSNQPQHF. CDR3 DNA sequence: TGTGCCACCCAGGAATATAGCAATCAGCCCCAGCATTTT.

This clone was observed a handful of times. The chain is built from TRBV29-1 and TRBJ2-5; TRBD2 matches at 12 bases. J was trimmed by 5 bases and V by 7 bases; bases with no gene match: 2. Germline assignment: CDR1 SQVTM and CDR2 ANQGSEA. The length of the CDR3 is 12 residues. This CDR3 is CSATSGRETQYF. Here the CDR3 DNA reads TGCAGCGCCACTAGCGGGAGGGAGACCCAGTACTTC.

This clone was seen only a few times. Possible read error: a much larger clone is one base away. V and J are TRBV5-4 and TRBJ2-7, with 11 nucleotides matching TRBD2. The CDR3 length is 14 residues. CDR1 is SGHNT and CDR2 is YYREEE in the germline V gene (reference sequence). The trim removed 1 base at V and 4 bases at J, leaving 1 base unmatched. CDR3 DNA sequence: TGTGCCAGCAGCTTGACTAGCGGGAGTTACGAGCAGTACTTC. The encoded protein is CASSLTSGSYEQYF. The variable domain in full, completed from reference TRBV5-4 and TRBJ2-7, reads ETGVTQSPTHLIKTRGQQVTLRCSSQSGHNTVSWYQQALGQGPQFIFQYYREEENGRGNFPPRFSGLQFPNYSSELNVNALELDDSALYLCASSLTSGSYEQYFGPGTRLTVT.